Below are 8 T cell receptor beta chains sequenced from a single sample in a study. This table comes from immunoSEQ multiplex PCR, and its TCRdb copy is limited to in-frame clones, with some not included. The data contain under 90,000 clones, roughly 93% of them singletons. Sequencing was performed on PBMCs. These receptors were obtained from a man between 40 and 49 years old with rheumatoid arthritis.

The chain couples TRBV27 to TRBJ2-7, with 7 bases matching TRBD1. The germline gives CDR1 MNHEY, CDR2 SMNVEV (reference sequence). CDR3 length: 18 amino acids. After removal of 4 bases from V and 3 bases from J, the junction contained 18 bases not matched to a gene. As DNA, the CDR3 is TGTGCCAGCAGTTCGACTCGACAGGGATTGTCGTCACTCTACGAGCAGTACTTC. It translates to CASSSTRQGLSSLYEQYF.

This chain joins TRBV5-1 and TRBJ2-1; 11 bases match TRBD2. V dropped 5 bases and J dropped 5; count of bases not matched to a gene: 6. The CDR3 sequence is 15 residues long. Per the germline V gene, CDR1 is SGHRS and CDR2 is YFSETQ. CDR3 amino acids: CASRILAGANNEQFF. CDR3 in DNA: TGCGCCAGCAGAATACTAGCGGGGGCTAACAATGAGCAGTTCTTC. The variable domain in full, completed from reference TRBV5-1 and TRBJ2-1, reads KAGVTQTPRYLIKTRGQQVTLSCSPISGHRSVSWYQQTPGQGLQFLFEYFSETQRNKGNFPGRFSGRQFSNSRSEMNVSTLELGDSALYLCASRILAGANNEQFFGPGTRLTVL.

This clone was observed once. The chain uses TRBV30 and TRBJ2-5, with D unresolved. CDR3 length: 12 residues. Germline-derived CDR1 and CDR2 are GTSNPN and SVGIG (reference sequence). The V end was cut by 5 bases, the J end by 5 bases, with 12 bases between. The CDR3 region has the DNA TGTGCCTGGGGCTCCTACGGGGAGACCCAGTACTTC. Residues: CAWGSYGETQYF.

The chain uses TRBV6-2 or TRBV6-3 and TRBJ2-7, with D perhaps TRBD1 (5 bases). The CDR3 length is 15 residues. Trimming left V 5 bases short and J 2 bases short, with 16 bases between. Per germline, CDR1 MNHEY and CDR2 SVGEGT. The CDR3 protein is CASSVQDTRTYEQYF. CDR3 coding DNA: TGTGCCAGCAGTGTTCAGGACACGAGGACCTACGAGCAGTACTTC.

The chain carries TRBV3-1 (or the pseudogene TRBV3-2) and TRBJ1-2; D is uncertain. V dropped 1 base and J dropped 1 base, with 13 bases sitting between them. The CDR3 has 16 residues. CDR1 is LGHDT and CDR2 is YNNKEL in the germline V gene (reference sequence). The CDR3 region has the DNA TGTGCCAGCAGCCAAGGCACCAGTCACATTAACTATGGCTACACCTTC. Translated, it gives CASSQGTSHINYGYTF.

The chain is built from TRBV28 and TRBJ1-1; TRBD1 might be the D (5 bases). CDR3 size: 13 residues. Germline V CDR1 and CDR2: MDHEN, SYDVKM. V gave up 10 bases and J gave up 1 base, with 13 bases separating them. CDR3 in amino acids: CAILATANTEAFF. CDR3 bases: TGTGCCATCCTTGCGACAGCGAACACTGAAGCTTTCTTT. The variable domain in full, with the rest retrieved from reference TRBV28 and TRBJ1-1, is DVKVTQSSRYLVKRTGEKVFLECVQDMDHENMFWYRQDPGLGLRLIYFSYDVKMKEKGDIPEGYSVSREKKERFSLILESASTNQTSMYLCAILATANTEAFFGQGTRLTVV.

V and J are TRBV3-1 (or the pseudogene TRBV3-2) and TRBJ1-1, with 9 bases fitting TRBD1. CDR1 is LGHDT, CDR2 YNNKEL, per germline (reference sequence). The CDR3 contains 14 residues. The V gene end was trimmed by 6 bases and the J gene end by 6 bases; junction bases not matched to a gene: 8. The CDR3 bases are TGTGCCAGCAGACAACAGGGGGCTGGGGCTGAAGCTTTCTTT. It yields the protein CASRQQGAGAEAFF.

The V and J genes are TRBV2 and TRBJ1-1; D is possibly TRBD1 (5 bases). The CDR3 is made up of 13 amino acids. The germline gives CDR1 SNHLY, CDR2 FYNNEI. The V gene lost 6 bases and the J gene lost 1 base, with 9 bases spanning the gap. The DNA of the CDR3 is TGTGCCAGCAGCCGACAGTGGAACACTGAAGCTTTCTTT. Translated: CASSRQWNTEAFF.